The rows below give T cell receptor beta chains drawn from one sample of a study of T cell responses to AZD1222 COVID-19 vaccine. The assay was immunoSEQ multiplex PCR, and TCRdb's table has in-frame clones only and misses some. Here the sample spans some 130,000 clones, about 93% being singletons. Material: peripheral blood, obtained on day 0 of AZD1222 vaccination. Receptors were obtained from an adult in good health. The CDR3 runs from the conserved cysteine through the conserved F or W. The order of the fields is CDR3 DNA, CDR3 protein, D gene, clone size, J gene, V gene. D genes are given only for firm matches. Part of the rows lack a size; the others show once, few, many or a class for expanded clones.

CDR3nt: TGCGCCAGCTTTGGGGAGAGTAGGCGGCAAGAACTGTTTTTT
CDR3aa: CASFGESRRQELFF
d_gene: -
abundance: few
j_gene: TRBJ1-4
v_gene: TRBV10-1

CDR3nt: TGTGCCAGCAGCGCCCGGAGGGGACAAACTTACAATGAGCAGTTCTTC
CDR3aa: CASSARRGQTYNEQFF
d_gene: -
abundance: -
j_gene: TRBJ2-1
v_gene: TRBV9

CDR3nt: TGTGCCAGTAGTATTCAACCCGACACCGGGGAGCTGTTTTTT
CDR3aa: CASSIQPDTGELFF
d_gene: -
abundance: once
j_gene: TRBJ2-2
v_gene: TRBV19

CDR3nt: TGTGCCAGCAGGCAGGGCAGGCCCAATCAGCCCCAGCATTTT
CDR3aa: CASRQGRPNQPQHF
d_gene: -
abundance: -
j_gene: TRBJ1-5
v_gene: TRBV2

CDR3nt: TGTGCCAGTAGTAGCCTCCGACAGGGTAGCAATCAGCCCCAGCATTTT
CDR3aa: CASSSLRQGSNQPQHF
d_gene: TRBD1
abundance: -
j_gene: TRBJ1-5
v_gene: TRBV19

CDR3nt: TGCGCCAGCAGCTTGGCGGGACAGGCGGACGAAAAACTGTTTTTT
CDR3aa: CASSLAGQADEKLFF
d_gene: TRBD1
abundance: -
j_gene: TRBJ1-4
v_gene: TRBV5-1

CDR3nt: TGTGCCAGCAGCTACCCGTTAGCGGGGGGGGAGACCCAGTACTTC
CDR3aa: CASSYPLAGGETQYF
d_gene: TRBD2
abundance: -
j_gene: TRBJ2-5
v_gene: TRBV5-4

CDR3nt: TGTGCCAGTTATGGACGGGTCACTGGCACCATATATTTT
CDR3aa: CASYGRVTGTIYF
d_gene: -
abundance: -
j_gene: TRBJ1-3
v_gene: TRBV19

CDR3nt: TGTGCCAGCTCATCCGGACAGGACACAGATACGCAGTATTTT
CDR3aa: CASSSGQDTDTQYF
d_gene: TRBD1
abundance: -
j_gene: TRBJ2-3
v_gene: TRBV9

CDR3nt: TGTGCCAGCGGTCGGGGGGTCTTCTACGAGCAGTACTTC
CDR3aa: CASGRGVFYEQYF
d_gene: TRBD2
abundance: -
j_gene: TRBJ2-7
v_gene: TRBV7-9

CDR3nt: TGTGCCAGCAGCTCCCACAGGAGGGACACTGAAGCTTTCTTT
CDR3aa: CASSSHRRDTEAFF
d_gene: -
abundance: -
j_gene: TRBJ1-1
v_gene: TRBV5-5

CDR3nt: TGTGCCAGCAGCTCCCGGCATCGGACCTTAAAAAACATTCAGTACTTC
CDR3aa: CASSSRHRTLKNIQYF
d_gene: -
abundance: -
j_gene: TRBJ2-4
v_gene: TRBV5-5

CDR3nt: TGTGCCAGCAGCCAAACAGGGTCGGCCTACGAGCAGTACTTC
CDR3aa: CASSQTGSAYEQYF
d_gene: -
abundance: -
j_gene: TRBJ2-7
v_gene: TRBV3-1/TRBV3-2

CDR3nt: TGTGCCAGCAGCTGGGGGCGTGACACTGAAGCTTTCTTT
CDR3aa: CASSWGRDTEAFF
d_gene: -
abundance: -
j_gene: TRBJ1-1
v_gene: TRBV7-3

CDR3nt: TGTGCCAGCAGCCTCTTCGGGAGGGGCAAAAGAAACACCATATATTTT
CDR3aa: CASSLFGRGKRNTIYF
d_gene: -
abundance: -
j_gene: TRBJ1-3
v_gene: TRBV3-1/TRBV3-2

CDR3nt: TGTGCCATCAAACCCGAACTAGCGGGGGGCGCCTACAATGAGCAGTTCTTC
CDR3aa: CAIKPELAGGAYNEQFF
d_gene: TRBD2
abundance: -
j_gene: TRBJ2-1
v_gene: TRBV10-3

CDR3nt: TGTGCCAGCAGCCCAAACGCGATGTCTGAAGCTTTCTTT
CDR3aa: CASSPNAMSEAFF
d_gene: -
abundance: -
j_gene: TRBJ1-1
v_gene: TRBV3-1/TRBV3-2

CDR3nt: TGTGCCAGCAGTCCCGGGACGGGGGATGAAGCTTTCTTT
CDR3aa: CASSPGTGDEAFF
d_gene: -
abundance: -
j_gene: TRBJ1-1
v_gene: TRBV12-3/TRBV12-4

CDR3nt: TGTGCCAGCCGCCGGGACAGGGGGGCAATCTATGGCTACACCTTC
CDR3aa: CASRRDRGAIYGYTF
d_gene: TRBD1
abundance: once
j_gene: TRBJ1-2
v_gene: TRBV27

CDR3nt: TGTGCCAGCAGTCGCGACAGGGGACGTGGCTACACCTTC
CDR3aa: CASSRDRGRGYTF
d_gene: TRBD1
abundance: -
j_gene: TRBJ1-2
v_gene: TRBV6-2/TRBV6-3

CDR3nt: TGCGCCAGCAGCCGCCACAGGGAGAGCTCTGGAAACACCATATATTTT
CDR3aa: CASSRHRESSGNTIYF
d_gene: -
abundance: -
j_gene: TRBJ1-3
v_gene: TRBV4-1

CDR3nt: TGTGCCAGCAGCTTGGAAGTTCAGGGCACACTCCAAGAGACCCAGTACTTC
CDR3aa: CASSLEVQGTLQETQYF
d_gene: -
abundance: -
j_gene: TRBJ2-5
v_gene: TRBV5-6

CDR3nt: TGTGCCTGGAGTACACGACAGGGGGCCGAGCAGTACTTC
CDR3aa: CAWSTRQGAEQYF
d_gene: TRBD1
abundance: -
j_gene: TRBJ2-7
v_gene: TRBV30

CDR3nt: TGTGCCAGCTCTGGGGAAGGGACAGATACGCAGTATTTT
CDR3aa: CASSGEGTDTQYF
d_gene: -
abundance: few
j_gene: TRBJ2-3
v_gene: TRBV11-3

CDR3nt: TGCGCCAGCAGCTTGGCCCTTTTGGGACAGGGAAAAGAGACCCAGTACTTC
CDR3aa: CASSLALLGQGKETQYF
d_gene: TRBD1
abundance: -
j_gene: TRBJ2-5
v_gene: TRBV5-1

CDR3nt: TGTGCCAGCGGGGGGAGCTCCTACAATGAGCAGTTCTTC
CDR3aa: CASGGSSYNEQFF
d_gene: -
abundance: -
j_gene: TRBJ2-1
v_gene: TRBV12-3/TRBV12-4

CDR3nt: TGTGCCAGCAGCTTTGAATACAATGAGCAGTTCTTC
CDR3aa: CASSFEYNEQFF
d_gene: -
abundance: -
j_gene: TRBJ2-1
v_gene: TRBV5-8

CDR3nt: TGCGCCAGCAGCTTGGGTGGGGTTGTTTCGGATGGCTACACCTTC
CDR3aa: CASSLGGVVSDGYTF
d_gene: -
abundance: -
j_gene: TRBJ1-2
v_gene: TRBV5-1

CDR3nt: TGTGCCAGCAGCTTGGACTATCGGGGGAAATACAATGAGCAGTTCTTC
CDR3aa: CASSLDYRGKYNEQFF
d_gene: -
abundance: -
j_gene: TRBJ2-1
v_gene: TRBV12-1

CDR3nt: TGTGCCGGGGGACAATTCGCACTCAATGAGCAGTTCTTC
CDR3aa: CAGGQFALNEQFF
d_gene: -
abundance: -
j_gene: TRBJ2-1
v_gene: TRBV6-5

CDR3nt: TGTGCCTGGACAGTGATGGGCGAGCAGTACTTC
CDR3aa: CAWTVMGEQYF
d_gene: -
abundance: -
j_gene: TRBJ2-7
v_gene: TRBV30

CDR3nt: TGTGCCAGTAGTATAGCGGCCGACCTGTTTGGCTACACCTTC
CDR3aa: CASSIAADLFGYTF
d_gene: -
abundance: -
j_gene: TRBJ1-2
v_gene: TRBV19

CDR3nt: TGTGCCAGTAGTCGGGTGGGTTCCGCCTTTGGAGAAAAACTGTTTTTT
CDR3aa: CASSRVGSAFGEKLFF
d_gene: -
abundance: -
j_gene: TRBJ1-4
v_gene: TRBV19

CDR3nt: TGTGCCAGCAGCCCGAGGGGAAGGCGATTTCATGAAAAACTGTTTTTT
CDR3aa: CASSPRGRRFHEKLFF
d_gene: -
abundance: -
j_gene: TRBJ1-4
v_gene: TRBV14

CDR3nt: TGTGCCAGCTCACCCCGACAGGGAGAAAACACCGGGGAGCTGTTTTTT
CDR3aa: CASSPRQGENTGELFF
d_gene: TRBD1
abundance: -
j_gene: TRBJ2-2
v_gene: TRBV18

CDR3nt: TGTGCCAGCAGCTTATCGGTACAGGGATATAATCAGCCCCAGCATTTT
CDR3aa: CASSLSVQGYNQPQHF
d_gene: -
abundance: -
j_gene: TRBJ1-5
v_gene: TRBV7-8

CDR3nt: TGTGCCAGCAGCGTAGCGGAACTTTCACCCCTCCACTTT
CDR3aa: CASSVAELSPLHF
d_gene: -
abundance: once
j_gene: TRBJ1-6
v_gene: TRBV9

CDR3nt: TGCGCCAGCAGCCAAGAGTTGGGTAACTATGGCTACACCTTC
CDR3aa: CASSQELGNYGYTF
d_gene: -
abundance: -
j_gene: TRBJ1-2
v_gene: TRBV4-3

CDR3nt: TGTGCCAGCAGCCCATGGGTTGCAGGAGACAATGAGCAGTTCTTC
CDR3aa: CASSPWVAGDNEQFF
d_gene: -
abundance: -
j_gene: TRBJ2-1
v_gene: TRBV27

CDR3nt: TGTGCCAGCAGTTATCAGGCTCCTGTTATTTACAATGAGCAGTTCTTC
CDR3aa: CASSYQAPVIYNEQFF
d_gene: -
abundance: -
j_gene: TRBJ2-1
v_gene: TRBV27

CDR3nt: TGTGCCACCTCCTTAGGAATGAACACTGAAGCTTTCTTT
CDR3aa: CATSLGMNTEAFF
d_gene: -
abundance: once
j_gene: TRBJ1-1
v_gene: TRBV2

CDR3nt: TGCGCCAGCAGCCAAGATTTGGTCTTTAGGTCCCCCTTTAGCAATCAGCCCCAGCATTTT
CDR3aa: CASSQDLVFRSPFSNQPQHF
d_gene: -
abundance: -
j_gene: TRBJ1-5
v_gene: TRBV4-1

CDR3nt: TGCGCCAGCAGCCATAAGGACGAGTACACTGAAGCTTTCTTT
CDR3aa: CASSHKDEYTEAFF
d_gene: -
abundance: -
j_gene: TRBJ1-1
v_gene: TRBV4-1

CDR3nt: TGCGCCAGCAGCTTTACAGGGGCCCCGGACACTGAAGCTTTCTTT
CDR3aa: CASSFTGAPDTEAFF
d_gene: TRBD1
abundance: -
j_gene: TRBJ1-1
v_gene: TRBV5-1

CDR3nt: TGTGCCAGCAGCTTAACGGCCAGGGGGCTCGGGGAGCTGTTTTTT
CDR3aa: CASSLTARGLGELFF
d_gene: TRBD1
abundance: -
j_gene: TRBJ2-2
v_gene: TRBV7-3